The T cell receptor beta chain under discussion was sequenced for a study of T cell changes during pregnancy in multiple sclerosis. Generated by immunoSEQ multiplex PCR, the TCRdb table keeps only in-frame clones and is missing some. Found here are some 41,000 clones, approximately 94% of them singletons; the top ten hold 7.5% to 10%. Losses at the gene ends were 3 bases for V and 4 bases for J; bases not matched to a gene: 3. The germline CDR1 and CDR2 sequences are SGHNT and YYREEE (reference sequence). This CDR3 contains 13 residues. The source is a female donor with multiple sclerosis, enrolled in a pregnancy study. The chain employs TRBV5-4 and TRBJ1-2; 7 bases line up with TRBD1. Material: CD8+ T cells from peripheral blood mononuclear cells, obtained in the third trimester of pregnancy. The CDR3 loop is CASSWGDSYGYTF. Here the CDR3 DNA reads TGTGCCAGCAGCTGGGGGGACAGCTATGGCTACACCTTC. Complete variable domain (other parts from reference TRBV5-4 and TRBJ1-2): ETGVTQSPTHLIKTRGQQVTLRCSSQSGHNTVSWYQQALGQGPQFIFQYYREEENGRGNFPPRFSGLQFPNYSSELNVNALELDDSALYLCASSWGDSYGYTFGSGTRLTVV.